Listed here is a single T cell receptor (beta chain). Which antigen it targets is not known. No qualities accompany the bases; no much larger clone lies one base away. High-throughput TCR beta sequencing profiled peripheral blood CD8+ and CD4+ T cells from healthy donors, Susac syndrome patients and multiple sclerosis patients. Multiple sclerosis controls were treatment-naive patients with stable or active relapsing-remitting disease fulfilling revised McDonald criteria. CD8+ TEMRA cells were enriched by FACS, while bulk CD8+ and CD4+ T cells were purified by magnetic negative isolation. Blood was collected in EDTA tubes and processed within 24 hours, with PBMCs isolated through density gradient centrifugation. PBMCs destined for TCR sequencing were cryopreserved in liquid nitrogen and later thawed in a 37 °C water bath. Purity of sorted or isolated CD4+, CD8+ and CD8+ TEMRA cells was at least 90%.

RNA was extracted using the RNeasy kit, and about 0.5 to 1 ug of the RNA was reverse transcribed with random hexamers. The immunoSEQ multiplex PCR assay, covering 54 Vbeta and 13 Jbeta segments, was used to amplify TCR beta CDR3 regions. Bias from PCR amplification was corrected by using a synthetic template baseline for primer optimization and for computational correction. The authors' analysis ran thus. Reads were assigned to V, D and J genes according to IMGT and analyzed in immunoSEQ Analyzer, with only productive sequences retained. Clonality was calculated as one minus the Shannon entropy normalized by log2 of the number of productive unique sequences. Public and private clones were assessed among the 100 most prevalent clones of each patient and control. Susac-specific clones were defined as absent from healthy and MS cohorts, 1052 published viral clones and other ImmuneACCESS disease sequences. TCRdb reworked the public reads: Q25 trimming with fastp, MiXCR clone assembly, productive beta chains retained. When rows share a CDR3 protein, they turn into one entry using the most common DNA and genes. None of the V and J calls come from the authors' own analysis; TCRdb made them. This sample comprises about 130,000 distinct CDR3 sequences, around nine tenths of them detected only once. The top ten hold over 0.2% of the sample.

The data were taken from a study of CD8 T cells in Susac syndrome (dated 2019 in TCRdb). Background for the entire study: Repertoire sequencing was used to test whether CD8+ T cell activation and differentiation in Susac syndrome was antigen driven. Clonality of the CD8+ T cell repertoire was compared between about a dozen healthy donors, about 14 Susac syndrome patients and under 19 multiple sclerosis patients.

Study-wide conclusions, independent of this receptor: The number of individuals in the TCR sequencing and HLA analysis was recognized as being relatively small.

From a lookup of the germline V gene, CDR1 and CDR2 are SQVTM and ANQGSEA. Trimming removed 0 bases from V and 6 bases from J, leaving 9 bases between the germline ends. The CDR3, from cysteine to phenylalanine, totals 12 residues. The CDR3 DNA has 36 bases and is translated from base 1. Sequencing used CD8+ T cells from PBMCs. This clonotype was obtained from a human donor with multiple sclerosis. The V and J genes are TRBV29-1 and TRBJ2-7; tentative D gene TRBD2, with 5 bases matching. The sequenced DNA is TGCAGCGTTGAAGATCTCGGGGTCGAGCAGTACTTC. It translates to CSVEDLGVEQYF.